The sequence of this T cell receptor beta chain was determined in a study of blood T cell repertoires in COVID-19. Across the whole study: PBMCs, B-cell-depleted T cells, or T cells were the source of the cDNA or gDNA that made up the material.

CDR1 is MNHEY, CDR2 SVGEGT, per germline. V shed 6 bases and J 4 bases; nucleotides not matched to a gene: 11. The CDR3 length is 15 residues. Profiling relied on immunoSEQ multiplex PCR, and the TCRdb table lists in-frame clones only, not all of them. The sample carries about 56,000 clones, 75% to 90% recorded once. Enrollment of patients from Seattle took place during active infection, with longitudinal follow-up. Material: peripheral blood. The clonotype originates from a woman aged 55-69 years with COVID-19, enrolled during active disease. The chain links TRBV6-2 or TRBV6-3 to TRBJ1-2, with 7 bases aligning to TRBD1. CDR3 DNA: TGTGCCAGCAGCGAAGGACCGGGACAGATCTATGGCTACACCTTC. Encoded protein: CASSEGPGQIYGYTF.